Sequencing of this T cell receptor (beta chain) was carried out in a study of identical twins. Findings and limits, study-wide: Models predicted too little out-of-frame TCR alpha sharing in monozygotic twins.

Note on this clonotype: Its antigen remains unidentified.

Template switching added a universal primer binding site, and final cDNA carried unique molecular identifiers. TCRdb re-analysed the 5' RACE reads in MiXCR, keeping a single row per CDR3 protein. Of some 330,000 distinct CDR3 sequences in the sample, approximately 8.8% were seen once. The source material was naive T cells sorted from blood. This TCR derives from a woman between 45 and 65 years old in good health.

The chain's CDR3 is CASTGRASYEQYF. The DNA of the CDR3 is TGTGCCAGCACCGGGAGGGCCTCCTACGAGCAGTACTTC. This chain uses TRBV2 with TRBJ2-7; 8 bases are a match to TRBD2. This CDR3 is 13 amino acids long. J gave up 0 bases and V 7 bases, and 2 bases lay outside the gene matches. Per germline, CDR1 SNHLY and CDR2 FYNNEI.